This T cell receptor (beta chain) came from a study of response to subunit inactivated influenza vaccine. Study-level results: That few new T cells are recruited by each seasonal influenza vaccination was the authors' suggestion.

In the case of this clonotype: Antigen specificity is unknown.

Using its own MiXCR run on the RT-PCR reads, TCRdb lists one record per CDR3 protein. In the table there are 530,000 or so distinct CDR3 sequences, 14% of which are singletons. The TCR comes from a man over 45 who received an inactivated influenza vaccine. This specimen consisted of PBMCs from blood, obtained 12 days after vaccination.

For the CDR3, the DNA is TGTGCCAGCAGCCATCCGGGGGGGCGAGAGACCCAGTACTTC. Protein sequence: CASSHPGGRETQYF. The chain is built from TRBV12-3 or TRBV12-4 and TRBJ2-5; TRBD2 aligns across 8 bases. Germline trimming cut 6 bases from V and 4 bases from J; bases unmatched to any gene: 7. The CDR3 length is 14 residues.